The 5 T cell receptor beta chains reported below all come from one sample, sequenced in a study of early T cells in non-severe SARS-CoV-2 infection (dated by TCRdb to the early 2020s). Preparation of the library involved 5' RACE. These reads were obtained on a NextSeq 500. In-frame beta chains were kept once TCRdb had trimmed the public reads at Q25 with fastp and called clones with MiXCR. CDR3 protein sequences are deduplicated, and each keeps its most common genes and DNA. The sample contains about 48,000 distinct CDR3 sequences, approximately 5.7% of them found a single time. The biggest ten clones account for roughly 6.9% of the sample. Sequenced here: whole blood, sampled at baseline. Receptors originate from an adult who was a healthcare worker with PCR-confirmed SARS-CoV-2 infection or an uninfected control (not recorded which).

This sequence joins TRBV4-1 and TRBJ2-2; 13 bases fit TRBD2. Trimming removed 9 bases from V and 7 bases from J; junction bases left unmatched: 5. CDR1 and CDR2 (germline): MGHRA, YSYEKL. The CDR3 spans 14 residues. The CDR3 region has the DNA TGCGCCAGTCGACTAGCGGGAGGTAGCGGGGAGCTGTTTTTT. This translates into CASRLAGGSGELFF.

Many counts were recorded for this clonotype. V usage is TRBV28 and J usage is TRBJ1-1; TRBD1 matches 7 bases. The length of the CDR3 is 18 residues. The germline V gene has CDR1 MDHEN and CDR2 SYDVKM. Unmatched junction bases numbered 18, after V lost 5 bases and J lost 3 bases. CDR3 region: CASSPLGQDLPGDTEAFF. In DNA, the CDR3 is TGTGCCAGCAGTCCCCTCGGACAGGACCTCCCGGGCGACACTGAAGCTTTCTTT.

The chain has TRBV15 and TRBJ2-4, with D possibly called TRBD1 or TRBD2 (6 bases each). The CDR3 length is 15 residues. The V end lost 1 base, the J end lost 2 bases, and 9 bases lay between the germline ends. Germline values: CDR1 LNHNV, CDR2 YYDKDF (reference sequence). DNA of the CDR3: TGTGCCACCAGCAGAGGGGGGGCGACCAAAAACATTCAGTACTTC. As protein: CATSRGGATKNIQYF. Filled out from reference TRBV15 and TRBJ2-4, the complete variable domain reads DAMVIQNPRYQVTQFGKPVTLSCSQTLNHNVMYWYQQKSSQAPKLLFHYYDKDFNNEADTPDNFQSRRPNTSFCFLDIRSPGLGDTAMYLCATSRGGATKNIQYFGAGTRLSVL.

As DNA, the CDR3 is TGTGCCAGCAGTTCAACAGCAAGCTCCTACGAGCAGTACTTC. Translated, it gives CASSSTASSYEQYF. The genes are TRBV6-5 and TRBJ2-7; D uncertain. The germline V and J ends were trimmed by 4 bases and 0 bases, with 10 bases remaining between them. Germline CDR1 and CDR2: MNHEY and SVGAGI. The CDR3 is 14 amino acids.

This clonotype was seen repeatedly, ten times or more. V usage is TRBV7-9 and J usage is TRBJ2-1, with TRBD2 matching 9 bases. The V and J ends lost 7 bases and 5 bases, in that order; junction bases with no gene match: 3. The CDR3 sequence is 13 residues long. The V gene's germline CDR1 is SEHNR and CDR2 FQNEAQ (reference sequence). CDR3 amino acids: CASNLAGHNEQFF. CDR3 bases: TGTGCCAGCAACCTAGCGGGGCACAATGAGCAGTTCTTC.